Shown below are 27 T cell receptor beta chains from a single sample sequenced in a study of cytomegalovirus exposure and HLA in healthy donors. 60 Vbeta and 13 Jbeta primers were used in PCR. Some clones are missing from TCRdb's copy, which holds only in-frame ones; the method was immunoSEQ multiplex PCR. The data contain about 200,000 clones, roughly 73% of them seen just once; the ten biggest clones take up 1.8%. Sequencing used PBMCs. The receptor source for this set is a woman between 25 and 40 years old in good health and CMV-seronegative.

This chain joins TRBV29-1 and TRBJ1-1; D may be TRBD1 (5 bases). Germline lookup yields CDR1 SQVTM and CDR2 ANQGSEA. The V and J ends lost 7 bases and 4 bases respectively, with 13 bases between them. The CDR3 spans 12 residues. The CDR3 region has the DNA TGCAGCGCATTTTACCAGGGCACTGAAGCTTTCTTT. It specifies CSAFYQGTEAFF. Supplemented by reference TRBV29-1 and TRBJ1-1, the full variable domain reads SAVISQKPSRDICQRGTSLTIQCQVDSQVTMMFWYRQQPGQSLTLIATANQGSEATYESGFVIDKFPISRPNLTFSTLTVSNMSPEDSSIYLCSAFYQGTEAFFGQGTRLTVV.

This clone has only a few counts. V gene TRBV9 combines with J gene TRBJ2-2; D is unclear. The CDR3 contains 14 residues. Germline CDR1 SGDLS, CDR2 YYNGEE. The V and J ends lost 2 bases and 0 bases respectively, with 5 bases between them. Here the CDR3 reads CASSVLTNTGELFF. The CDR3 DNA reads TGTGCCAGCAGCGTTCTAACGAACACCGGGGAGCTGTTTTTT.

V is TRBV5-6 and J is TRBJ2-4; tentatively, D is TRBD1 (5 bases). CDR3 size: 13 residues. V lost 2 bases to trimming and J lost 6 bases, with 9 bases between them. From germline, CDR1 is SGHDT and CDR2 YYEEEE. CDR3 DNA sequence: TGTGCCAGCAGCTTAGGGGCTAGAAACATTCAGTACTTC. Protein sequence: CASSLGARNIQYF.

The rearrangement links TRBV5-6 to TRBJ2-2; D gene ambiguous. CDR3 length: 14 residues. V lost 0 bases and J 1 base, leaving 4 bases between the germline ends. Germline values: CDR1 SGHDT, CDR2 YYEEEE. The CDR3 DNA reads TGTGCCAGCAGCTTGGGACTGAACACCGGGGAGCTGTTTTTT. Amino acid sequence: CASSLGLNTGELFF.

This chain links TRBV4-3 with TRBJ2-2, with 14 bases that match TRBD2. Looked up from germline, CDR1 is LGHNA and CDR2 is YSLEER. Trimming at V came to 2 bases and at J to 5 bases, leaving 7 bases not matched to a gene. The CDR3 contains 18 residues. CDR3 region: CASSQYPGLAGETGELFF. CDR3 nucleotides: TGCGCCAGCAGCCAATACCCGGGACTAGCGGGAGAAACCGGGGAGCTGTTTTTT.

This chain joins TRBV14 and TRBJ2-3; D is undetermined. CDR1 is SGHDN and CDR2 is FVKESK in the germline V gene. V was shortened by 4 bases and J by 4 bases, with 18 bases between the two germline ends. The length of the CDR3 is 16 residues. CDR3 region: CASSPPKAQSPDTQYF. Written as DNA, the CDR3 is TGTGCCAGCAGCCCACCTAAGGCACAGAGCCCAGATACGCAGTATTTT.

This clone was counted a single time. The chain links TRBV6-5 to TRBJ2-1, with D perhaps matching TRBD2 (5 bases). CDR3 length: 13 amino acids. Germline CDR1 reads MNHEY; CDR2 reads SVGAGI. V was clipped by 0 bases and J by 7 bases, with 7 bases between them. CDR3 in amino acids: CASSYSLGNEQFF. CDR3 DNA: TGTGCCAGCAGTTACTCACTAGGGAATGAGCAGTTCTTC.

The rearrangement links TRBV5-1 to TRBJ1-4; 7 bases align to TRBD1. CDR1 SGHRS and CDR2 YFSETQ come from the germline V gene. This CDR3 spans 16 amino acids. With V trimmed by 0 bases and J by 4 bases, 6 bases remained unmatched. CDR3 sequence (DNA): TGCGCCAGCAGCTTGGGGGCAGGGACAGATAATGAAAAACTGTTTTTT. Translated: CASSLGAGTDNEKLFF.

There are a few counts of this clone. The rearrangement links TRBV4-1 to TRBJ2-1; possible D gene TRBD2, 5 bases. CDR3 length: 16 residues. Trimming stripped 3 bases from V and 0 bases from J, with 12 bases between. In germline, CDR1 is MGHRA, CDR2 YSYEKL. CDR3 region: CASSQVDLLSYNEQFF. CDR3 coding DNA: TGCGCCAGCAGCCAGGTGGACTTACTCTCCTACAATGAGCAGTTCTTC.

The sample holds one count of this clone. This chain links TRBV7-2 with TRBJ1-6; D ambiguous. The V gene lost 6 bases and the J gene lost 6 bases, with 15 bases spanning the gap. The CDR3 runs to 15 residues. Germline CDR1 is SGHTA and CDR2 is FQGNSA. In DNA, the CDR3 is TGTGCCAGCAGTCTGGTGGGCAGTTTTAATTCACCCCTCCACTTT. Translation gives CASSLVGSFNSPLHF.

This rearrangement joins TRBV2 to TRBJ1-5; 8 bases agree with TRBD1. Germline-derived CDR1 and CDR2 are SNHLY and FYNNEI. CDR3 length: 16 amino acids. V was pared by 4 bases and J by 5 bases, with 10 bases of the junction left unmatched. CDR3 region: CASSASDRGLDQPQHF. In DNA, the CDR3 is TGTGCCAGCAGTGCATCTGACAGGGGCCTAGATCAGCCCCAGCATTTT.

This rearrangement joins TRBV6-5 to TRBJ1-2; D remains unclear. Germline CDR1 is MNHEY and CDR2 is SVGAGI. The CDR3 loop spans 15 amino acids. Trimming stripped 10 bases from V and 3 bases from J, with 21 bases between. CDR3 loop: CATAILLRMDYGYTF. In DNA form, the CDR3 reads TGTGCCACCGCCATTCTTCTGAGGATGGACTATGGCTACACCTTC.

V usage is TRBV5-1 and J usage is TRBJ1-1; 9 positions match TRBD1. J lost 5 bases, V lost 5 bases, and 4 bases had no gene match. The CDR3 is 13 amino acids. Germline V gene data show CDR1 as SGHRS and CDR2 as YFSETQ. The CDR3 protein is CASRRTGETEAFF. The CDR3 nucleotides are TGCGCCAGCAGAAGGACAGGGGAGACTGAAGCTTTCTTT.

The chain has TRBV14 and TRBJ2-1, with 7 bases aligning to TRBD1. The CDR3 has 14 amino acids. Germline V gene lookup returns CDR1 SGHDN and CDR2 FVKESK. The trim removed 0 bases at V and 8 bases at J, leaving 4 bases unmatched. CDR3: CASSQDRGPHEQFF. CDR3 DNA sequence: TGTGCCAGCAGCCAAGATAGGGGGCCCCATGAGCAGTTCTTC.

The V and J genes are TRBV6-6 and TRBJ1-5; 7 nucleotides agree with TRBD1. This CDR3 spans 15 amino acids. Germline-derived CDR1 and CDR2 are MNHNY and SVGAGI (reference sequence). The trim removed 5 bases at V and 2 bases at J, leaving 6 bases unmatched. The CDR3 spells CASSPDRVGNQPQHF. The CDR3, as DNA: TGTGCCAGCAGTCCCGACAGGGTAGGCAATCAGCCCCAGCATTTT.

J is TRBJ1-6 and V is TRBV11-2; D remains ambiguous. CDR3 length: 11 residues. The germline V and J ends were trimmed by 2 bases and 14 bases, with 7 bases remaining between them. Germline V gene lookup returns CDR1 SGHAT and CDR2 FQNNGV. Here the CDR3 reads CASSLRRALHF. The CDR3 nucleotides are TGTGCCAGCAGCTTACGGCGGGCCCTCCACTTT.

This chain links TRBV5-4 with TRBJ2-1, with TRBD1 matching over 7 bases. Germline V gene lookup returns CDR1 SGHNT and CDR2 YYREEE (reference sequence). The V and J ends lost 9 bases and 7 bases, in that order; junction bases with no gene match: 7. The CDR3 totals 12 residues. The CDR3 sequence is CATHQQGNEQFF. The CDR3 bases are TGTGCCACCCATCAACAGGGGAATGAGCAGTTCTTC.

This clone was detected a few times. V usage is TRBV19 and J usage is TRBJ1-1; the D is unclear. Germline assignment: CDR1 LNHDA and CDR2 SQIVND (reference sequence). Trimming removed 6 bases from V and 0 bases from J, with 14 bases in between. The CDR3 sequence is 15 residues long. In nucleotides, the CDR3 is TGTGCCAGTAGCAAGAGGAGAGTAATGAACACTGAAGCTTTCTTT. It encodes CASSKRRVMNTEAFF.

This clone appeared a single time. V usage is TRBV19 and J usage is TRBJ2-7; 7 bases match TRBD2. The V gene's germline CDR1 is LNHDA and CDR2 SQIVND (reference sequence). The junction had 6 bases not matched to a gene; V was cut back by 3 bases and J by 4 bases. The CDR3 consists of 14 residues. The CDR3 is CASSMAGVAYEQYF. For the CDR3, the DNA is TGTGCCAGTAGTATGGCGGGGGTGGCGTACGAGCAGTACTTC.

CDR3 in amino acids: CASSVHQTGSETQYF. The CDR3 bases are TGTGCCAGCAGCGTACACCAGACAGGGTCGGAGACCCAGTACTTC. The rearrangement joins TRBV9 to TRBJ2-5; 7 bases match TRBD1. V dropped 1 base and J dropped 5; count of bases not matched to a gene: 8. This CDR3 comprises 15 residues. CDR1 and CDR2 from the germline V gene are SGDLS and YYNGEE.

The gene calls are TRBV18 and TRBJ1-1; D is perhaps TRBD1 (6 bases). CDR1 is KGHSH and CDR2 is LQKENI in the germline V gene. The CDR3 spans 14 residues. Trimming shortened V by 3 bases and J by 2 bases, and 10 bases separated the two germline ends. Written as DNA, the CDR3 is TGTGCCAGCTCACCTCAACAGGGAAACACTGAAGCTTTCTTT. It specifies CASSPQQGNTEAFF.

The chain is built from TRBV6-1 and TRBJ2-7; D gene uncertain. The V end lost 8 bases, the J end lost 5 bases, and 10 bases lay between the germline ends. The CDR3 is made up of 11 amino acids. Germline CDR1 MNHNS, CDR2 SASEGT. CDR3 sequence: CASRVFDEQYF. The CDR3 nucleotides read TGTGCCAGCCGGGTCTTTGACGAGCAGTACTTC.

The chain couples TRBV5-5 to TRBJ1-5; tentative D call: TRBD1 (5 bases). This CDR3 has 16 amino acids. V was trimmed by 0 bases and J by 0 bases, leaving 10 bases between them. In germline, CDR1 is SGHKS, CDR2 YYEKEE (reference sequence). In DNA form, the CDR3 reads TGTGCCAGCAGCTTGGGGGGCAGTTATAGCAATCAGCCCCAGCATTTT. It encodes CASSLGGSYSNQPQHF.

V and J are TRBV9 and TRBJ1-2; D is undetermined. From germline, CDR1 is SGDLS and CDR2 YYNGEE. Trimming removed 4 bases from V and 1 base from J, with 17 bases in between. This CDR3 region has 16 residues. The CDR3 coding sequence is TGTGCCAGCAGCCCCCGCGGCCCGGGGAGTAACTATGGCTACACCTTC. Translation gives CASSPRGPGSNYGYTF. Full variable domain (rest looked up from reference TRBV9 and TRBJ1-2): DSGVTQTPKHLITATGQRVTLRCSPRSGDLSVYWYQQSLDQGLQFLIQYYNGEERAKGNILERFSAQQFPDLHSELNLSSLELGDSALYFCASSPRGPGSNYGYTFGSGTRLTVV.

The chain combines TRBV2 with TRBJ2-1; possibly TRBD2 for D (5 bases). Deletions cut 8 bases from V and 4 bases from J, with 18 bases between. The CDR3 extends over 15 amino acids. Germline loops: CDR1 SNHLY, CDR2 FYNNEI. The CDR3 DNA sequence: TGTGCCAGCTCGCGGGCTTCGGTGGGGTACAATGAGCAGTTCTTC. Its translation: CASSRASVGYNEQFF.

The gene calls are TRBV6-5 and TRBJ2-7; 7 bases match TRBD2. The V and J ends lost 6 bases and 2 bases, in that order; junction bases with no gene match: 7. Germline CDR1 and CDR2: MNHEY and SVGAGI. This CDR3 comprises 14 residues. The CDR3, as DNA: TGTGCCAGCAGCGACCCAAGCGGGGCCTACGAGCAGTACTTC. It translates to CASSDPSGAYEQYF.

This chain links TRBV11-3 with TRBJ2-3; D gene unclear. The germline V gene has CDR1 SGHNT and CDR2 YENEEA. The CDR3 runs to 13 residues. Trimming shortened V by 5 bases and J by 0 bases, and 6 bases separated the two germline ends. In nucleotides, the CDR3 is TGTGCCAGCAGCCCGACAAGCACAGATACGCAGTATTTT. Its protein is CASSPTSTDTQYF.